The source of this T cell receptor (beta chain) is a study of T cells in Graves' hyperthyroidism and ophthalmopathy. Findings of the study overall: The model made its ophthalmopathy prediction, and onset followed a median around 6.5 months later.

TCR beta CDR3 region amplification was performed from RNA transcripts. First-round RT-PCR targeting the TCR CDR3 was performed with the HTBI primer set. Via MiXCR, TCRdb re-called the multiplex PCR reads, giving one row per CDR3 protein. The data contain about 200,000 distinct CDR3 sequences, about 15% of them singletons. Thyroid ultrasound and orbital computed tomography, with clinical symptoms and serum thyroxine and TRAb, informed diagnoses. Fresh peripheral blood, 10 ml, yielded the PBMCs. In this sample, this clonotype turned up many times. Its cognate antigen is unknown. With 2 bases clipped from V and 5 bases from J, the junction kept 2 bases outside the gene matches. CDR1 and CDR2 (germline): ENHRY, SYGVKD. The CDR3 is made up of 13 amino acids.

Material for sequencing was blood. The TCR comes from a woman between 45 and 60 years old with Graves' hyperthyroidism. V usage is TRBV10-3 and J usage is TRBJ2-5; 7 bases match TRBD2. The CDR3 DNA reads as TGTGCCATCAGTGAGCCCGGGAGGGAGACCCAGTACTTC. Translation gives CAISEPGRETQYF.